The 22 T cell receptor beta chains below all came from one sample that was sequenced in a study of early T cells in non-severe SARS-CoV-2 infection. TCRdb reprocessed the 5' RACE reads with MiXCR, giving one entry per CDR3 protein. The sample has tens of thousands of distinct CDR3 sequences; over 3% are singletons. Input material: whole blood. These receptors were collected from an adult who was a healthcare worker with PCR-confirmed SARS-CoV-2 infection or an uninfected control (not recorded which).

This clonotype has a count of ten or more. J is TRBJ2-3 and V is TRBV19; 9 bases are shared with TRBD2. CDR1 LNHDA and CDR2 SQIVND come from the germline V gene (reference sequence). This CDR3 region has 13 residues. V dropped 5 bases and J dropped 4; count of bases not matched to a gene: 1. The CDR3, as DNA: TGTGCCAGTAGTCCTAGCGGGGCAGATACGCAGTATTTT. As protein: CASSPSGADTQYF.

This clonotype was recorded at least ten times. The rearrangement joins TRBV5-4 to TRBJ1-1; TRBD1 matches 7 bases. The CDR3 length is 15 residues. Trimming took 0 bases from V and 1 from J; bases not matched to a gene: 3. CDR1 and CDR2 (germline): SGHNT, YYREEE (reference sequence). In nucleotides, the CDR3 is TGTGCCAGCAGCTTGGCCGGGACAGCGAACACTGAAGCTTTCTTT. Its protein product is CASSLAGTANTEAFF.

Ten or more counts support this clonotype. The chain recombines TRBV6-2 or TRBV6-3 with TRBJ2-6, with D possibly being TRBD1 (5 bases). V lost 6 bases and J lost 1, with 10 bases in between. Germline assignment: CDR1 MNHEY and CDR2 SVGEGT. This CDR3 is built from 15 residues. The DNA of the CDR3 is TGTGCCAGCAGATCTCCAGGGTCTGGGGCCAACGTCCTGACTTTC. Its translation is CASRSPGSGANVLTF.

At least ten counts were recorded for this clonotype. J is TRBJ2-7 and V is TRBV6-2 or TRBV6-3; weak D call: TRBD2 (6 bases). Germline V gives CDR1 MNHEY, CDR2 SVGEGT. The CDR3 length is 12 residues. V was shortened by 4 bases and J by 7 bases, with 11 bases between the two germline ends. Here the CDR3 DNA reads TGTGCCAGCAGTTCCCTTGGAGGGGAGCAGTACTTC. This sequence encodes CASSSLGGEQYF.

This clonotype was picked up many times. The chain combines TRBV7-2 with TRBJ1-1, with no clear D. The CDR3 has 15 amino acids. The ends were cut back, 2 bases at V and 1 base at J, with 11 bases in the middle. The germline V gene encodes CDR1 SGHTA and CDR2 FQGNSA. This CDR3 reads CASSLRSHPNTEAFF. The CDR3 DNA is TGTGCCAGCAGCTTACGAAGCCACCCGAACACTGAAGCTTTCTTT. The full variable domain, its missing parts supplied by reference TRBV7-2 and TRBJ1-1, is GAGVSQSPSNKVTEKGKDVELRCDPISGHTALYWYRQSLGQGLEFLIYFQGNSAPDKSGLPSDRFSAERTGGSVSTLTIQRTQQEDSAVYLCASSLRSHPNTEAFFGQGTRLTVV.

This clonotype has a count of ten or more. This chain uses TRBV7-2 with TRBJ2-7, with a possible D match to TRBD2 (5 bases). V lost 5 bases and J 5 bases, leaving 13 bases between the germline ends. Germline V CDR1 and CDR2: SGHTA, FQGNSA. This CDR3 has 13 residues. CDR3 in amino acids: CASSPFMRDEQYF. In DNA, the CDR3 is TGTGCCAGCAGCCCTTTCATGCGGGACGAGCAGTACTTC.

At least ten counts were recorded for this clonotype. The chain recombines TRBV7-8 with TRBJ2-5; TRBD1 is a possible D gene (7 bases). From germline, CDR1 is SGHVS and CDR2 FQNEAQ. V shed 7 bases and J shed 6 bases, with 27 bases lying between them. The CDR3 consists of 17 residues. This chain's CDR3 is CASTRLGDRVPFQTQYF. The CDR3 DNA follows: TGTGCCAGCACCCGACTAGGTGACAGGGTCCCCTTCCAGACCCAGTACTTC.

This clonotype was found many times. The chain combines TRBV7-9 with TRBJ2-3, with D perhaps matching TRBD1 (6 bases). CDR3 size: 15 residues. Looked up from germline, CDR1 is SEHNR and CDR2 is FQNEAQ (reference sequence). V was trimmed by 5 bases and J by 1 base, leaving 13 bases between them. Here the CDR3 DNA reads TGTGCCAGCAGCACGACAGGAGCTGGCACAGATACGCAGTATTTT. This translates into CASSTTGAGTDTQYF.

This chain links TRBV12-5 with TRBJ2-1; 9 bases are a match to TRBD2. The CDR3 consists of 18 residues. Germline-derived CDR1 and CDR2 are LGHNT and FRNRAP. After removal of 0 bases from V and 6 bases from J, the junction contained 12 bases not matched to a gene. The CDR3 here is CASGLVLSGSPLLNEQFF. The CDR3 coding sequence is TGTGCTAGTGGTTTGGTTCTTAGCGGGAGTCCCCTCCTCAATGAGCAGTTCTTC.

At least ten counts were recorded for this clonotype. In nucleotides, the CDR3 is TGTGCCAGCAGCTTAGAAGGTATGACTGAAGCTTTCTTT. Translating gives CASSLEGMTEAFF. The gene calls are TRBV5-4 and TRBJ1-1; D unresolved. Between the trimmed V and J ends, which lost 2 bases and 5 bases, there was a span of 10 bases. This CDR3 spans 13 amino acids. Germline values: CDR1 SGHNT, CDR2 YYREEE (reference sequence).

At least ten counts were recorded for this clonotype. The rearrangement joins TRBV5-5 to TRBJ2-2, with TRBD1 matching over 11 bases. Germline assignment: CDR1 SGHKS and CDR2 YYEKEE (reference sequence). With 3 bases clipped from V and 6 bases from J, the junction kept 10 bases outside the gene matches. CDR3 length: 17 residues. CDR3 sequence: CASSSPLGTGGPGELFF. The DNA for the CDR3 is TGTGCCAGCAGCTCCCCTCTAGGGACAGGGGGTCCCGGGGAGCTGTTTTTT.

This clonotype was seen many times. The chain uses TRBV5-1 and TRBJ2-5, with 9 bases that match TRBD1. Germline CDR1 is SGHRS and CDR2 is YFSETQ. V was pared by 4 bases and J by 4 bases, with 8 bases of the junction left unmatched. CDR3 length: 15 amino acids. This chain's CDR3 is CASSLNGDRAETQYF. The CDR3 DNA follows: TGCGCCAGCAGCCTCAACGGGGACAGGGCAGAGACCCAGTACTTC.

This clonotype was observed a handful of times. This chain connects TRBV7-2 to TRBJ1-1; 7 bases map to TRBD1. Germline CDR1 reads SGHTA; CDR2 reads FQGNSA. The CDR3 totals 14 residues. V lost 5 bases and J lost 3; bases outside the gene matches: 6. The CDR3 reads CASSPRGTDTEAFF. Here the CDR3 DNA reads TGTGCCAGCAGCCCTAGGGGGACAGACACTGAAGCTTTCTTT.

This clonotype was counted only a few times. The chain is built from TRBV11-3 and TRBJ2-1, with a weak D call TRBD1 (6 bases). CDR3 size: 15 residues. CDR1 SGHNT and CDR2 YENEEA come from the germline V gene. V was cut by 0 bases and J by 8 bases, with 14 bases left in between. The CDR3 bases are TGTGCCAGCAGCTTAGATCCCAGGGGTAGGGATGAGCAGTTCTTC. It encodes CASSLDPRGRDEQFF.

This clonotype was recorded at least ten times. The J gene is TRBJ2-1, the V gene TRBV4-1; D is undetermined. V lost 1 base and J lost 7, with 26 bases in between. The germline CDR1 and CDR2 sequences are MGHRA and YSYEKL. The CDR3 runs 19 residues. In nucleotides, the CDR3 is TGCGCCAGCAGCCAAGCGCCATCATTATGGAATCCCATGGGGAATGAGCAGTTCTTC. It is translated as CASSQAPSLWNPMGNEQFF.

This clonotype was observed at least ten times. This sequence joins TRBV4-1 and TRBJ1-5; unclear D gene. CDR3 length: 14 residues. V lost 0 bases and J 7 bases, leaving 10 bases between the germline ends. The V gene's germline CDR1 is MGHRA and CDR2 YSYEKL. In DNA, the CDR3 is TGCGCCAGCAGCCAAGACTACTTGGAGCAGCCCCAGCATTTT. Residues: CASSQDYLEQPQHF.

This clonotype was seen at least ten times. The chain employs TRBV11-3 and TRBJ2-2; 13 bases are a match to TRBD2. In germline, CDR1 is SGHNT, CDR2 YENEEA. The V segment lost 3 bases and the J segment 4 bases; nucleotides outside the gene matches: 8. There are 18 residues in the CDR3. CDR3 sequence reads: CASSFGTSGARATGELFF. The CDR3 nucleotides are TGTGCCAGCAGCTTTGGGACTAGCGGGGCTCGGGCCACCGGGGAGCTGTTTTTT.

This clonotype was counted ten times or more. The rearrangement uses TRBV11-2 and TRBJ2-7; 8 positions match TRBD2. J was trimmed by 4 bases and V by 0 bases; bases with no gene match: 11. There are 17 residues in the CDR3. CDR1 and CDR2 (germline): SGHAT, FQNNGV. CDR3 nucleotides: TGTGCCAGCAGCTTAGATTTGTGGAGCGGGAGACAGTACGAGCAGTACTTC. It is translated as CASSLDLWSGRQYEQYF.

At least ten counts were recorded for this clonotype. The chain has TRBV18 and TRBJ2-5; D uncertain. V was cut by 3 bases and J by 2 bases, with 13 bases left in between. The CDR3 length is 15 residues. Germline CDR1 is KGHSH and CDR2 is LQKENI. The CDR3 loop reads CASSPNEAVQETQYF. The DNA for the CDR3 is TGTGCCAGCTCACCGAACGAGGCAGTGCAAGAGACCCAGTACTTC.

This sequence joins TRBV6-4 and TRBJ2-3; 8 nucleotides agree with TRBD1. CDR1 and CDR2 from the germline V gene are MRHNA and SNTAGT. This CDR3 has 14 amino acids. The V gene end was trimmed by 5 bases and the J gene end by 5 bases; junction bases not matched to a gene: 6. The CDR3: CASSYGQGGDTQYF. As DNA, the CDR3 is TGTGCCAGCAGTTACGGACAGGGAGGAGATACGCAGTATTTT.

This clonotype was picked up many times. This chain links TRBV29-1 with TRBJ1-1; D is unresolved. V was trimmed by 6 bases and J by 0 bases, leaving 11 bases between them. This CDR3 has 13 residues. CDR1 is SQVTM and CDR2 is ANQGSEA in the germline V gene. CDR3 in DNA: TGCAGCGTGCGTTACAAGATGAACACTGAAGCTTTCTTT. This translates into CSVRYKMNTEAFF.

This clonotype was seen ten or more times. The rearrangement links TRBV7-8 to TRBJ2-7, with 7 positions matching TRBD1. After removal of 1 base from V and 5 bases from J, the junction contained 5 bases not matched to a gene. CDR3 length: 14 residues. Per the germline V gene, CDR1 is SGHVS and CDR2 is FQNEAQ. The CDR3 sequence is CASSLDYRGHEQYF. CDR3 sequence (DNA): TGTGCCAGCAGCTTAGATTACAGGGGACACGAGCAGTACTTC.